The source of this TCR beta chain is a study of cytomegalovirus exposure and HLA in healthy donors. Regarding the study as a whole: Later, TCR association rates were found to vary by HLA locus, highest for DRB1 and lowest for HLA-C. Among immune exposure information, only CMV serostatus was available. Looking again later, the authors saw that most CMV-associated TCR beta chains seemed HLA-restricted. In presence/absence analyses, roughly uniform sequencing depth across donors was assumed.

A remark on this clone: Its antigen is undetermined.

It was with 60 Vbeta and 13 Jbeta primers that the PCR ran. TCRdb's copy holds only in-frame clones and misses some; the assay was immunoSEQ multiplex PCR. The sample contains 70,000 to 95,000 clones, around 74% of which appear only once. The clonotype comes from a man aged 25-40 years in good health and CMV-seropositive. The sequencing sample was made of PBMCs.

The CDR3 bases are TGTGCCAGCAGCTTGGTGTATGGGGGGACTCGTCTGTCCAACGTCCTGACTTTC. Translated, it gives CASSLVYGGTRLSNVLTF. The rearrangement uses TRBV5-6 and TRBJ2-6; perhaps TRBD2 as D (6 bases). The germline CDR1 and CDR2 sequences are SGHDT and YYEEEE. This CDR3 has 18 amino acids. Deletions cut 0 bases from V and 8 bases from J, with 21 bases between.